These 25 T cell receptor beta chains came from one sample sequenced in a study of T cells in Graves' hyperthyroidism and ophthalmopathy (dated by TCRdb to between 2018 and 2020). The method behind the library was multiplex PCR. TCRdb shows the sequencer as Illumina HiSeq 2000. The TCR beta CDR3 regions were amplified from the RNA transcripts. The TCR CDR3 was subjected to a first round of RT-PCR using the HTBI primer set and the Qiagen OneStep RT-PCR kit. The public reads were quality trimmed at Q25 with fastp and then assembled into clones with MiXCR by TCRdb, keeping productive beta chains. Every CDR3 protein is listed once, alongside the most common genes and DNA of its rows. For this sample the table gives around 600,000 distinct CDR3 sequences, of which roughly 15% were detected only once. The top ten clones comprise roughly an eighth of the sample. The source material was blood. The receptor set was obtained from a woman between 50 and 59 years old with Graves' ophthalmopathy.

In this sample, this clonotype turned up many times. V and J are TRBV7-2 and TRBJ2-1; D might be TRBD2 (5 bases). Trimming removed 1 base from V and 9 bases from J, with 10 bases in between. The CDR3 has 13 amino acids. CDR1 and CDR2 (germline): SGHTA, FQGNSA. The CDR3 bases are TGTGCCAGCAGCTTAGTGCTAGCTGGTGAGCAGTTCTTC. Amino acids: CASSLVLAGEQFF.

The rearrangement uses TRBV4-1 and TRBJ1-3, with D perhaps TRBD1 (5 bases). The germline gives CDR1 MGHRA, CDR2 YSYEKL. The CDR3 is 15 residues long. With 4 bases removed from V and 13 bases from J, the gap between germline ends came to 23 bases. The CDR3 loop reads CASSRSGTEASGIYF. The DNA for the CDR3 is TGCGCCAGCAGCCGTTCCGGGACGGAAGCATCTGGAATATATTTT.

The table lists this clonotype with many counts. Written as DNA, the CDR3 is TGTGCCAGCAGTTCCGGGACAGGGGCCAGCTATAGCAATCAGCCCCAGCATTTT. Protein product: CASSSGTGASYSNQPQHF. This chain links TRBV12-3 or TRBV12-4 with TRBJ1-5; TRBD1 aligns across 10 bases. The CDR3 has 18 residues. The junction had 9 bases not matched to a gene; V was cut back by 4 bases and J by 0 bases.

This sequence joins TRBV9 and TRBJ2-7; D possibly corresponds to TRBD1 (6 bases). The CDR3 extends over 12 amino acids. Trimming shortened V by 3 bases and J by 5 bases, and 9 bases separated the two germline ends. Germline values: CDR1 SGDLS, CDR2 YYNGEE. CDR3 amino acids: CASSGRGNEQYF. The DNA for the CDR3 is TGTGCCAGCAGCGGCAGGGGAAACGAGCAGTACTTC.

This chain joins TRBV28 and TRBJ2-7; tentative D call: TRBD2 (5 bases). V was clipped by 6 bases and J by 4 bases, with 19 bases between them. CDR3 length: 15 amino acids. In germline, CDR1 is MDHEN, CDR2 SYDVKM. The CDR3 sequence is CASSLPSVGVYEQYF. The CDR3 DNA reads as TGTGCCAGCAGCCTCCCGTCCGTGGGAGTATACGAGCAGTACTTC.

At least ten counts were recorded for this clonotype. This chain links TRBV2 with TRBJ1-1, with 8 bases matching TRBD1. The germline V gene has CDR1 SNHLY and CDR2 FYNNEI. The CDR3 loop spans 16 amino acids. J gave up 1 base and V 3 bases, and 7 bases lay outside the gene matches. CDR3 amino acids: CASSDLGDRQNTEAFF. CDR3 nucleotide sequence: TGTGCCAGCAGTGACCTCGGGGACAGGCAGAACACTGAAGCTTTCTTT.

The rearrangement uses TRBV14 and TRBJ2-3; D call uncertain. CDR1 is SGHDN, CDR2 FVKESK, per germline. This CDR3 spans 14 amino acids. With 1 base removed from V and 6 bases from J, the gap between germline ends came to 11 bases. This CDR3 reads CASSQAKSVDTQYF. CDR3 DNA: TGTGCCAGCAGCCAAGCCAAAAGTGTGGATACGCAGTATTTT.

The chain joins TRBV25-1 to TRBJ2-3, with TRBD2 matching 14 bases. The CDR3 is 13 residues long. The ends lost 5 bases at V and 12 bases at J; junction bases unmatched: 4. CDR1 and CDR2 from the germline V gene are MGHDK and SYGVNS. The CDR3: CASSRGLAGAQYF. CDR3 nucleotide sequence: TGTGCCAGCAGTAGGGGACTAGCGGGGGCCCAGTATTTT.

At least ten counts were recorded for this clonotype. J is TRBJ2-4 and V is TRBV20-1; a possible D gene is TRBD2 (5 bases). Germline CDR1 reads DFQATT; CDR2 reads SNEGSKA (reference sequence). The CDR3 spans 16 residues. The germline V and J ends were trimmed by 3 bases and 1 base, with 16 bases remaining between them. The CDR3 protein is CSASQAGLRAKNIQYF. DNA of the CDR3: TGCAGTGCTAGTCAGGCGGGCCTGAGGGCCAAAAACATTCAGTACTTC.

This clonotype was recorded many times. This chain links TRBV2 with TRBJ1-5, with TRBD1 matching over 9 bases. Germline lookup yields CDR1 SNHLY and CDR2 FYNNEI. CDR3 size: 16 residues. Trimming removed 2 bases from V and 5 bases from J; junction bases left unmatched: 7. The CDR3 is CASSESYRGLDQPQHF. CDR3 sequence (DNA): TGTGCCAGCAGTGAATCTTACAGGGGGCTTGATCAGCCCCAGCATTTT.

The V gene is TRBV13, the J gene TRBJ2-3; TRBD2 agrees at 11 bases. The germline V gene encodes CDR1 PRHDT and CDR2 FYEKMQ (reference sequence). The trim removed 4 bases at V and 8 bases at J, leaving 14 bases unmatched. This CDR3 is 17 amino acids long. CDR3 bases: TGTGCCAGCAGCTCGGCTCGGTTAGCGGGAGGGCATGGTACGCAGTATTTT. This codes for CASSSARLAGGHGTQYF.

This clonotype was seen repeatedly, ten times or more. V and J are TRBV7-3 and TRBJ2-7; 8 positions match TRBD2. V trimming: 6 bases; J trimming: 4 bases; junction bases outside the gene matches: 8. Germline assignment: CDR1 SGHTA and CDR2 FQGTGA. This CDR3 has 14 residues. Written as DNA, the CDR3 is TGTGCCAGCAGTTGGAGCGGGGGAGCGTACGAGCAGTACTTC. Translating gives CASSWSGGAYEQYF.

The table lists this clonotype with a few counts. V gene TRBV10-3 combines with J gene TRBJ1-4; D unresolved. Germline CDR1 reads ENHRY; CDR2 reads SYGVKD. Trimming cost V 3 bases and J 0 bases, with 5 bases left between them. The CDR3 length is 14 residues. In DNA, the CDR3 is TGTGCCATCAGTGACCAAGCAACTAATGAAAAACTGTTTTTT. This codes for CAISDQATNEKLFF.

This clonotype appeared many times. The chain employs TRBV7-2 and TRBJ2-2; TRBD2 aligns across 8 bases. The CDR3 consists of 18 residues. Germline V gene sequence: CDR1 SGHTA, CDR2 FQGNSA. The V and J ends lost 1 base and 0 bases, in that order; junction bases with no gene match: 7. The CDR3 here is CASSLDGRAYANTGELFF. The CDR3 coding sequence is TGTGCCAGCAGCTTAGACGGGAGGGCCTATGCGAACACCGGGGAGCTGTTTTTT. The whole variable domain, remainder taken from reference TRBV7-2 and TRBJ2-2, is GAGVSQSPSNKVTEKGKDVELRCDPISGHTALYWYRQSLGQGLEFLIYFQGNSAPDKSGLPSDRFSAERTGGSVSTLTIQRTQQEDSAVYLCASSLDGRAYANTGELFFGEGSRLTVL.

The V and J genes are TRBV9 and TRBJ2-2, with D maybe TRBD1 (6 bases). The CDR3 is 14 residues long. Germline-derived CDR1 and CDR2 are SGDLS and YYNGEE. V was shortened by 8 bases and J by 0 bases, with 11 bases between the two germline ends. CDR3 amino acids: CASRTATNTGELFF. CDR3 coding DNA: TGTGCCAGTAGGACAGCGACGAACACCGGGGAGCTGTTTTTT.

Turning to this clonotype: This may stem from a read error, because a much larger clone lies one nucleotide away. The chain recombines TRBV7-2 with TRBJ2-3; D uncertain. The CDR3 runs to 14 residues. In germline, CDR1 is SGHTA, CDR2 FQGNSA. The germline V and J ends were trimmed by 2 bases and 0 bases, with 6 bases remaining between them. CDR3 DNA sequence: TGTGCCAGCAGCTTATGGCCTAGCACAGATACGCAGTATTTT. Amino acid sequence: CASSLWPSTDTQYF.

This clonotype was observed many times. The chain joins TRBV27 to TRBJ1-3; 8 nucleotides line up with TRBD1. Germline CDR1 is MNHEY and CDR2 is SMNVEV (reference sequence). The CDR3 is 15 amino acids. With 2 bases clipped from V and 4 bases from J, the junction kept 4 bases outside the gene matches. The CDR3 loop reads CASSLGQGAGNTIYF. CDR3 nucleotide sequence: TGTGCCAGCAGTTTAGGACAGGGTGCAGGAAACACCATATATTTT.

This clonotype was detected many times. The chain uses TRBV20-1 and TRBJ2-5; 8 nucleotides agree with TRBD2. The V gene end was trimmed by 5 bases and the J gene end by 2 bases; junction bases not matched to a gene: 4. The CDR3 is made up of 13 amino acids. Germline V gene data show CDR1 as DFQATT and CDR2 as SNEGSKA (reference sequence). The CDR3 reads CSAYSGVQETQYF. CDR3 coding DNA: TGCAGTGCTTATAGCGGGGTTCAAGAGACCCAGTACTTC.

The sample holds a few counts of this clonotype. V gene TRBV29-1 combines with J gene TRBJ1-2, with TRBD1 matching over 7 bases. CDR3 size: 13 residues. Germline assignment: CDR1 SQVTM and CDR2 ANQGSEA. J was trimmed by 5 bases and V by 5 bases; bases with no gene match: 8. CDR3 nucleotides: TGCAGCGTTCTAGATCAGGGGGGTTATGGCTACACCTTC. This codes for CSVLDQGGYGYTF.

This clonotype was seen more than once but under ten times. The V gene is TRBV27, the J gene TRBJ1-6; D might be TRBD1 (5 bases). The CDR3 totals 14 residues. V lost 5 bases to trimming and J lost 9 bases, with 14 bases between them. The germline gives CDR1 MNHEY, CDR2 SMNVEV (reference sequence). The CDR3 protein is CASSPPGFSSPLHF. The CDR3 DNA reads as TGTGCCAGCAGTCCCCCAGGGTTCAGTTCACCCCTCCACTTT.

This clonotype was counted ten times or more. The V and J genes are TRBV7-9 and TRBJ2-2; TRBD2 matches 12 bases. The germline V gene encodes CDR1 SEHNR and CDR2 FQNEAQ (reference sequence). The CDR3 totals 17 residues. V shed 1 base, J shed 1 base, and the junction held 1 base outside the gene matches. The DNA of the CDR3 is TGTGCCAGCAGCTTAGGACTAGCGGGAGTGAACACCGGGGAGCTGTTTTTT. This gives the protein CASSLGLAGVNTGELFF.

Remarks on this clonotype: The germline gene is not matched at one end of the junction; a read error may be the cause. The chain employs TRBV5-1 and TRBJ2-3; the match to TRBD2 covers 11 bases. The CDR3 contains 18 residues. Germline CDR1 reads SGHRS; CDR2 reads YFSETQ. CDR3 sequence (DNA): TGCGTCAGCAGCCTGGGGACTAGCGGAGCGCCTAGCACAGATACGCAGTATTTT. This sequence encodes CVSSLGTSGAPSTDTQYF.

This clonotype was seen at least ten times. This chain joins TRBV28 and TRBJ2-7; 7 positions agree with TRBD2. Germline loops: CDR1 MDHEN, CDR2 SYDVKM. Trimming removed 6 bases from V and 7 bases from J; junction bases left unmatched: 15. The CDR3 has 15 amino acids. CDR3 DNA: TGTGCCAGCAGGAGCGTGGCGGGAGTGTCGGGGGAGCAGTACTTC. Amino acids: CASRSVAGVSGEQYF.

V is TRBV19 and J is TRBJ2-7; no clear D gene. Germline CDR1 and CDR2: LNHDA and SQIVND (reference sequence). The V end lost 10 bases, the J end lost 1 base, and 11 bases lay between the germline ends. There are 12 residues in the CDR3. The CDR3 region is CATQSRSYEQYF. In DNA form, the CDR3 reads TGTGCCACTCAAAGTCGGTCCTACGAGCAGTACTTC. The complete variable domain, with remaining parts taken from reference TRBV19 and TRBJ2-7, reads DGGITQSPKYLFRKEGQNVTLSCEQNLNHDAMYWYRQDPGQGLRLIYYSQIVNDFQKGDIAEGYSVSREKKESFPLTVTSAQKNPTAFYLCATQSRSYEQYFGPGTRLTVT.

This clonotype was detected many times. The CDR3 coding sequence is TGCAGTGCTAGAGATCAATCGGCAGACCATGAAAAACTGTTTTTT. It encodes CSARDQSADHEKLFF. The V and J genes are TRBV20-1 and TRBJ1-4; D gene unclear. This CDR3 has 15 amino acids. Looked up from germline, CDR1 is DFQATT and CDR2 is SNEGSKA (reference sequence). With 0 bases removed from V and 6 bases from J, the gap between germline ends came to 14 bases.